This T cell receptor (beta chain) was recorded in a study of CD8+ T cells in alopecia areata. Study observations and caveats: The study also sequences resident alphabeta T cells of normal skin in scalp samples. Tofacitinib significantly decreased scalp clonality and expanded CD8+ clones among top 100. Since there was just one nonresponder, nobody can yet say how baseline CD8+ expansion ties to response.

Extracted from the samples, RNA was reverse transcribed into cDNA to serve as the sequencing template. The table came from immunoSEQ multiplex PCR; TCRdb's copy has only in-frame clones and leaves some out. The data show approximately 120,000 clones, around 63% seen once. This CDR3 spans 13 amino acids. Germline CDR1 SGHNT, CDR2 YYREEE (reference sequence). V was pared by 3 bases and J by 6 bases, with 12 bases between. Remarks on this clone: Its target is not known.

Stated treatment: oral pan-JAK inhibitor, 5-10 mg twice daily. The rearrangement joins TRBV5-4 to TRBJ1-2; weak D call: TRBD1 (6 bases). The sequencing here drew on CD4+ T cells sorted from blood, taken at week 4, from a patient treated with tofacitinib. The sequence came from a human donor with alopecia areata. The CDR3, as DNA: TGTGCCAGCAGCTACTTATACAGGGATGGCTACACCTTC. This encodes CASSYLYRDGYTF.